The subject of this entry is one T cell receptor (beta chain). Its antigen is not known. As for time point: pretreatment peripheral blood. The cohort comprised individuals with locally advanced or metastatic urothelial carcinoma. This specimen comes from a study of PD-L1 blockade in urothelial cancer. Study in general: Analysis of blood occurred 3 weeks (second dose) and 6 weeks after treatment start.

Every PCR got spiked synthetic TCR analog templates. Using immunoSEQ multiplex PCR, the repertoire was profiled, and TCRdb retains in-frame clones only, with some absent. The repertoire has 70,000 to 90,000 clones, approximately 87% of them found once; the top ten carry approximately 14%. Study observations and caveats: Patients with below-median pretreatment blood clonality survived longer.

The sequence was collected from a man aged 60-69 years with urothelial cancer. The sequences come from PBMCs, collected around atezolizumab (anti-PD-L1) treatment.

CDR3 coding DNA: TGTGCCAGCAGCCCGGAGATGAACACTGAAGCTTTCTTT. It translates to CASSPEMNTEAFF. The chain employs TRBV6-1 and TRBJ1-1; D is unresolved. Per the germline V gene, CDR1 is MNHNS and CDR2 is SASEGT. The CDR3 length is 13 residues. The V and J ends lost 6 bases and 0 bases respectively, with 8 bases between them.